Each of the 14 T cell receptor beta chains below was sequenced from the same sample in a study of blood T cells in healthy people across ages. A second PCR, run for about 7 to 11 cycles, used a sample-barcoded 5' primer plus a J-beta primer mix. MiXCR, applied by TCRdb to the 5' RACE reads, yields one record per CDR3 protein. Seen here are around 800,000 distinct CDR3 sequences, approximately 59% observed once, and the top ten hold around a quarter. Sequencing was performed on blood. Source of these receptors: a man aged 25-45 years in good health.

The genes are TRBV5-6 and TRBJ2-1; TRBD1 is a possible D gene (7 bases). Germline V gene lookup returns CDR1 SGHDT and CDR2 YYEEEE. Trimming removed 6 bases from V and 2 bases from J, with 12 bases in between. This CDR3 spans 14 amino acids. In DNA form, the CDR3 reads TGTGCCAGCATGAGCAGGGGGGCCTACAATGAGCAGTTCTTC. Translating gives CASMSRGAYNEQFF.

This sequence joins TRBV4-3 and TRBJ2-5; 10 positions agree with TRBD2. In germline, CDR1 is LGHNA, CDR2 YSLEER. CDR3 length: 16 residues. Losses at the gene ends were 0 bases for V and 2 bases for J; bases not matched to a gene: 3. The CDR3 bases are TGCGCCAGCAGCCAAGATTGGACTAGCGGTCAAGAGACCCAGTACTTC. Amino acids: CASSQDWTSGQETQYF.

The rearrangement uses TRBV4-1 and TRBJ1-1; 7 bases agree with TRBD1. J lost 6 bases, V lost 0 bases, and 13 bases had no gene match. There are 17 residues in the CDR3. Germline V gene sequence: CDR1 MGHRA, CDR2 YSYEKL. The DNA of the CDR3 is TGCGCCAGCAGCCAAGATCGACAGGGTAGGATCGCTTCTGAAGCTTTCTTT. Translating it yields CASSQDRQGRIASEAFF.

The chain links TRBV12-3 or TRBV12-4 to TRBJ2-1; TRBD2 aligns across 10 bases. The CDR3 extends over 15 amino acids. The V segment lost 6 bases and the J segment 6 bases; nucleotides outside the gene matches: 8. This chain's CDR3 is CASRVAGGKGNEQFF. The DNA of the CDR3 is TGTGCCAGCAGGGTAGCGGGGGGAAAAGGCAATGAGCAGTTCTTC.

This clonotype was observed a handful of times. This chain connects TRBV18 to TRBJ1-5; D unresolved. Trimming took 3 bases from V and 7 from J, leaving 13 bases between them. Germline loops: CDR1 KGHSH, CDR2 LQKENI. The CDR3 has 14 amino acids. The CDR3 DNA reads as TGTGCCAGCTCACCTAACCGGGCGGGGCAGCCCCAGCATTTT. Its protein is CASSPNRAGQPQHF.

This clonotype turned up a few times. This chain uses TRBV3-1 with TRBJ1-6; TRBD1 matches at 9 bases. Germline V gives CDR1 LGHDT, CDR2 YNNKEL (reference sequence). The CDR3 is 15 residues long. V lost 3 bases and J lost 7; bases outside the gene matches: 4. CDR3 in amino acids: CASSHKGQGNSPLHF. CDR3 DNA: TGTGCCAGCAGCCATAAAGGACAGGGGAATTCACCCCTCCACTTT.

CDR3 protein: CASSQNPPSGGPGETQYF. CDR3 bases: TGCGCCAGCAGCCAAAACCCCCCTAGCGGGGGCCCCGGGGAGACCCAGTACTTC. The genes are TRBV4-3 and TRBJ2-7, with 10 bases fitting TRBD2. The end of the DNA aligns better with TRBJ2-5, so the J call may be wrong. The CDR3 runs 18 residues. Germline CDR1 is LGHNA and CDR2 is YSLEER.

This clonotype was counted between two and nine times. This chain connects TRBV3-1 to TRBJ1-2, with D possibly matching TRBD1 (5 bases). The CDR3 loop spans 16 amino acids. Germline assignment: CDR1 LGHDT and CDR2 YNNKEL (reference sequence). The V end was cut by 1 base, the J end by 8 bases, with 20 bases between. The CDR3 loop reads CASSQGSGRRLSGYTF. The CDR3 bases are TGTGCCAGCAGCCAAGGTTCGGGACGGAGGCTTAGCGGCTACACCTTC.

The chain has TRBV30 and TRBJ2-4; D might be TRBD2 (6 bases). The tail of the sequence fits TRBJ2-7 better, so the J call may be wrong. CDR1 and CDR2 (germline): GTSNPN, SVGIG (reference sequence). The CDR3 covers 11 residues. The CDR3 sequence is CAWTGEHEQYF. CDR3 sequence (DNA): TGTGCCTGGACGGGGGAGCACGAGCAGTACTTC.

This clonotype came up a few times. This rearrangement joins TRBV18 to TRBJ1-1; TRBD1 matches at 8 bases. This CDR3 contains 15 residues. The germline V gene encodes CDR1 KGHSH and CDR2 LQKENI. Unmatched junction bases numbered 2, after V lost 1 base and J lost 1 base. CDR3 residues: CASSPQTGANTEAFF. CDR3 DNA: TGTGCCAGCTCACCACAGACAGGGGCGAACACTGAAGCTTTCTTT.

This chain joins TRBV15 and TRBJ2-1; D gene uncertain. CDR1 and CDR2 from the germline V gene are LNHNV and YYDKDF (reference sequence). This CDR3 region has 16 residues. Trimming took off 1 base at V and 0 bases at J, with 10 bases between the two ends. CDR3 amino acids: CATSRVGRSSYNEQFF. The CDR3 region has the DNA TGTGCCACCAGCAGAGTGGGTAGGAGCTCCTACAATGAGCAGTTCTTC. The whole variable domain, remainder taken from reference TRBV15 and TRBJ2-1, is DAMVIQNPRYQVTQFGKPVTLSCSQTLNHNVMYWYQQKSSQAPKLLFHYYDKDFNNEADTPDNFQSRRPNTSFCFLDIRSPGLGDTAMYLCATSRVGRSSYNEQFFGPGTRLTVL.

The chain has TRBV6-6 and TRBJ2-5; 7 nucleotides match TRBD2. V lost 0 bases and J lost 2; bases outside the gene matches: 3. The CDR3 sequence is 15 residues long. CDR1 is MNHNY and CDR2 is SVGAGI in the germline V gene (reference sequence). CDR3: CASSYSRGVQETQYF. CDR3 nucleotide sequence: TGTGCCAGCAGTTACTCCCGGGGGGTTCAAGAGACCCAGTACTTC.

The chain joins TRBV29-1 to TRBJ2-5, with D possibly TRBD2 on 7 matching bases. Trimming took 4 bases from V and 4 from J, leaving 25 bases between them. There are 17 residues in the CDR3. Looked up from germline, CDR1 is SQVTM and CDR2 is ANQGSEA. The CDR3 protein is CSVASVEGGPTLETQYF. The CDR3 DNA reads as TGCAGCGTTGCTTCCGTGGAGGGGGGGCCGACCTTAGAGACCCAGTACTTC.

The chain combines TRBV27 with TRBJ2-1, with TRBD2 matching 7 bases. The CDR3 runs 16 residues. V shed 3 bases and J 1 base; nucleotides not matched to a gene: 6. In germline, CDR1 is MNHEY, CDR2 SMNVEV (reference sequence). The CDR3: CASSFPTSASYNEQFF. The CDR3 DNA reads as TGTGCCAGCAGTTTTCCCACTAGCGCGTCCTACAATGAGCAGTTCTTC.